This paragraph covers one T cell receptor (beta chain) sequence. Antigen: not known. Here immunoSEQ multiplex PCR was the method, and the copy in TCRdb shows in-frame clones only, minus some. Of over 200,000 clones listed, approximately 86% were seen once; the top ten hold just under 3%. Germline trimming cut 5 bases from V and 4 bases from J; bases unmatched to any gene: 9. Germline V gene sequence: CDR1 MDHEN, CDR2 SYDVKM. The CDR3 spans 16 residues. The data belong to a study of cytomegalovirus exposure and HLA in healthy donors. On the study more broadly: The use of the same platform for the roughly 130 validation repertoires and the roughly 670 first-cohort repertoires was reported by a later analysis.

Study findings and constraints: Among TCR beta chains, those listed as cytomegalovirus-associated numbered some 160.

The sequence was obtained from a woman aged 18-35 years in good health and CMV-seronegative. Sample: PBMCs. This chain links TRBV28 with TRBJ2-5, with 11 bases fitting TRBD2. The CDR3 DNA is TGTGCCAGCAGTCTCTTAGCGGGAGGGCCGGTAGAGACCCAGTACTTC. Protein sequence: CASSLLAGGPVETQYF.